These 5 T cell receptor beta chains were all obtained from the same sample, sequenced in a study of T cell repertoires in cytomegalovirus infection. TCRdb reprocessed the reads via MiXCR and lists one record per CDR3 protein. The table records approximately 70,000 distinct CDR3 sequences, under 5% of them present only once. The sample was PBMCs. The receptor set was obtained from a human donor in good health (CMV status not recorded). Some clones in this sample may be carry-over from other donors' samples.

This clonotype has at least ten counts. V is TRBV7-2 and J is TRBJ2-7; 7 bases fit TRBD2. This CDR3 has 17 amino acids. Germline CDR1 SGHTA, CDR2 FQGNSA. J gave up 0 bases and V 5 bases, and 13 bases lay outside the gene matches. The CDR3 here is CASSPSGGGMSSYEQYF. The DNA of the CDR3 is TGTGCCAGCAGCCCGTCCGGGGGAGGGATGAGCTCCTACGAGCAGTACTTC.

This clonotype was seen many times. The rearrangement joins TRBV7-2 to TRBJ2-5, with TRBD2 matching over 12 bases. The CDR3 contains 16 residues. V lost 5 bases, J lost 2 bases, and 6 bases stayed unmatched. Germline V gene data show CDR1 as SGHTA and CDR2 as FQGNSA. Here the CDR3 reads CASSTHLAGGQETQYF. The DNA of the CDR3 is TGTGCCAGCAGCACTCACCTAGCGGGGGGGCAAGAGACCCAGTACTTC.

This clonotype was picked up many times. CDR3 residues: CASSLSADYEQYF. CDR3 in DNA: TGTGCCAGCAGTTTGTCGGCAGACTACGAGCAGTACTTC. The genes are TRBV27 and TRBJ2-7; D call uncertain. The CDR3 sequence is 13 residues long. Per the germline V gene, CDR1 is MNHEY and CDR2 is SMNVEV (reference sequence). V was clipped by 3 bases and J by 3 bases, with 9 bases between them.

This clonotype occurred many times. The V and J genes are TRBV28 and TRBJ2-7, with unresolved D. CDR3 length: 15 amino acids. Germline V gene data show CDR1 as MDHEN and CDR2 as SYDVKM. Between the trimmed V and J ends, which lost 2 bases and 3 bases, there was a span of 14 bases. The CDR3 loop reads CASSLAYSLYYEQYF. The CDR3 DNA follows: TGTGCCAGCAGTTTAGCCTACTCACTCTACTACGAGCAGTACTTC. Full variable domain (outside the CDR3, taken from reference TRBV28 and TRBJ2-7): DVKVTQSSRYLVKRTGEKVFLECVQDMDHENMFWYRQDPGLGLRLIYFSYDVKMKEKGDIPEGYSVSREKKERFSLILESASTNQTSMYLCASSLAYSLYYEQYFGPGTRLTVT.

This clonotype was seen at least ten times. This chain connects TRBV7-2 to TRBJ1-1, with unresolved D. The length of the CDR3 is 14 residues. V dropped 7 bases and J dropped 5 bases, with 17 bases sitting between them. Germline values: CDR1 SGHTA, CDR2 FQGNSA. Here the CDR3 reads CASTSTGRRTEAFF. In DNA, the CDR3 is TGTGCCAGCACCTCAACCGGACGGCGGACTGAAGCTTTCTTT. Full variable domain (outside the CDR3, taken from reference TRBV7-2 and TRBJ1-1): GAGVSQSPSNKVTEKGKDVELRCDPISGHTALYWYRQSLGQGLEFLIYFQGNSAPDKSGLPSDRFSAERTGGSVSTLTIQRTQQEDSAVYLCASTSTGRRTEAFFGQGTRLTVV.